This T cell receptor beta chain was observed in a study of blood T cells in healthy people across ages. The length of the CDR3 is 15 residues. Germline lookup yields CDR1 LGHNT and CDR2 FRNRAP. There are a few counts of this clonotype. Its antigen is not identified. The junction does not match germline at one end; this may be a read error. Study-wide results and limits: Reliance upon unsorted PBMCs precluded definitive naive versus antigen-experienced comparison. Greater diversity and more naive CD4+ cells were seen in long-lived donors than in aged donors.

Then a second PCR, running roughly 7 to 11 cycles, was carried out with a sample-barcoded 5' primer and a J-beta primer mix. TCRdb ran MiXCR on the 5' RACE reads and lists one entry per CDR3 protein. The sample lists over a million distinct CDR3 sequences, roughly two fifths occurring once. The V gene is TRBV12-5, the J gene TRBJ1-4; 7 bases are a match to TRBD1. This clonotype originated in a woman aged 18 to 35 in good health. What was sequenced was blood. The CDR3 DNA reads TGTGCTAGTGGTTTGGTACTAGGGGGCGATGAAAAAATGTTTTTT. Encoded protein: CASGLVLGGDEKMFF.